This T cell receptor (beta chain) was sequenced during a study of T cells in Graves' hyperthyroidism and ophthalmopathy. Trimming cost V 8 bases and J 7 bases, with 18 bases left between them. CDR1 and CDR2 (germline): SNHLY, FYNNEI. The CDR3 loop spans 13 amino acids. RNA transcripts gave rise to amplified TCR beta CDR3 regions. The HTBI set primed first-round TCR CDR3 RT-PCR. TCRdb reanalysed the multiplex PCR reads using MiXCR and keeps one entry per CDR3 protein. The sample has about 360,000 distinct CDR3 sequences; roughly 13% are singletons. This clonotype was observed at least ten times. The sequencing sample was made of blood. This chain connects TRBV2 to TRBJ2-7; D possibly corresponds to TRBD1 (5 bases). This clonotype originated in a woman younger than 30 with Graves' hyperthyroidism. The CDR3 region is CASVGHTGGEQYF. The CDR3 nucleotides read TGTGCCAGCGTTGGACATACGGGTGGGGAGCAGTACTTC.